Below, 31 T cell receptor beta chains from the same sample are listed, as sequenced in a study of graft-versus-host responses after intestinal transplantation. Here immunoSEQ multiplex PCR was the method, and the copy in TCRdb shows in-frame clones only, minus some. The table includes about 110,000 clones, approximately 90% detected once. No antigens are known for them. Sequenced material: unstimulated CD4+ T cells sorted from spleen or lymph node cells, taken before transplant. These receptors all come from a human donor who was the organ donor for an intestinal transplant.

The sample holds a few counts of this clone. The chain recombines TRBV10-3 with TRBJ2-1; either TRBD1 or TRBD2 may fit D (6 bases each). In germline, CDR1 is ENHRY, CDR2 SYGVKD. This CDR3 is 14 amino acids long. V was clipped by 4 bases and J by 6 bases, with 13 bases between them. CDR3 DNA sequence: TGTGCCATCAGTGGGCCCGGAGGGGGCAATGAGCAGTTCTTC. Amino acid sequence: CAISGPGGGNEQFF.

The chain has TRBV5-4 and TRBJ2-6; D uncertain. Trimming removed 3 bases at V and 1 base at J, with 5 bases between. CDR1 SGHNT and CDR2 YYREEE come from the germline V gene (reference sequence). The CDR3 contains 14 residues. The CDR3 DNA sequence: TGTGCCAGCAGCTCCGCTTCTGGGGCCAACGTCCTGACTTTC. Residues: CASSSASGANVLTF.

The chain recombines TRBV7-2 with TRBJ2-5; 12 bases match TRBD2. CDR3 length: 16 amino acids. Per germline, CDR1 SGHTA and CDR2 FQGNSA. Trimming at V came to 3 bases and at J to 2 bases, leaving 4 bases not matched to a gene. CDR3 DNA: TGTGCCAGCAGCTTTATGACTAGCGGGGGACAAGAGACCCAGTACTTC. Its protein is CASSFMTSGGQETQYF.

V is TRBV5-1 and J is TRBJ2-7, with 8 bases identical to TRBD2. J gave up 6 bases and V 2 bases, and 4 bases lay outside the gene matches. From germline, CDR1 is SGHRS and CDR2 YFSETQ. The CDR3 length is 13 residues. In DNA form, the CDR3 reads TGCGCCAGCAGCTTATCCGGGAGGGGCGAGCAGTACTTC. This gives the protein CASSLSGRGEQYF.

The chain has TRBV19 and TRBJ2-5; 9 bases align to TRBD1. This CDR3 has 13 residues. Per germline, CDR1 LNHDA and CDR2 SQIVND (reference sequence). Trimming took 4 bases from V and 5 from J; bases not matched to a gene: 2. The CDR3 nucleotides read TGTGCCAGTAGTACCGGACAGGGGGAGACCCAGTACTTC. It translates to CASSTGQGETQYF.

This chain links TRBV19 with TRBJ2-5, with 8 bases identical to TRBD1. The CDR3 contains 15 residues. Germline V CDR1 and CDR2: LNHDA, SQIVND (reference sequence). V lost 9 bases and J lost 5; bases outside the gene matches: 14. CDR3 sequence (DNA): TGTGCCAGCCAGGGGGCAAGGGGGCCGGGCGAGACCCAGTACTTC. Protein sequence: CASQGARGPGETQYF.

The V call is TRBV28, the J call TRBJ2-7; TRBD1 is a possible D gene (6 bases). The CDR3 length is 15 residues. The germline V gene has CDR1 MDHEN and CDR2 SYDVKM. Trimming removed 2 bases at V and 0 bases at J, with 11 bases between. The CDR3 protein is CASSLQGHLSYEQYF. The CDR3 DNA is TGTGCCAGCAGTTTACAGGGGCACCTCTCCTACGAGCAGTACTTC.

This sequence joins TRBV7-9 and TRBJ2-3; a weak D match, TRBD1 (5 bases). The germline V gene encodes CDR1 SEHNR and CDR2 FQNEAQ (reference sequence). The CDR3 length is 15 residues. The V end was cut by 2 bases, the J end by 0 bases, with 9 bases between. The CDR3 DNA reads TGTGCCAGCAGCTTAAAAGGGGCTAGCACAGATACGCAGTATTTT. It encodes CASSLKGASTDTQYF.

This clone was observed a single time. V usage is TRBV15 and J usage is TRBJ2-3, with a weak D call TRBD2 (5 bases). The germline CDR1 and CDR2 sequences are LNHNV and YYDKDF (reference sequence). CDR3 length equals 16 residues. V was trimmed by 5 bases and J by 2 bases, leaving 17 bases between them. The CDR3 nucleotides read TGTGCCACCAGCGGAAGCGGTGGCGGATCCACAGATACGCAGTATTTT. As protein: CATSGSGGGSTDTQYF.

The chain couples TRBV11-2 to TRBJ2-3, with D unresolved. V lost 4 bases and J lost 6, with 8 bases in between. CDR3 length: 12 amino acids. Per germline, CDR1 SGHAT and CDR2 FQNNGV. In nucleotides, the CDR3 is TGTGCCAGCAGCTCTCTAGGGGATACGCAGTATTTT. As protein: CASSSLGDTQYF. Together with reference TRBV11-2 and TRBJ2-3, the CDR3 gives the full variable domain: EAGVAQSPRYKIIEKRQSVAFWCNPISGHATLYWYQQILGQGPKLLIQFQNNGVVDDSQLPKDRFSAERLKGVDSTLKIQPAKLEDSAVYLCASSSLGDTQYFGPGTRLTVL.

This clone came up a few times. The chain employs TRBV18 and TRBJ2-7; TRBD1 agrees at 8 bases. This CDR3 is built from 16 residues. The germline V gene encodes CDR1 KGHSH and CDR2 LQKENI. After removal of 3 bases from V and 2 bases from J, the junction contained 9 bases not matched to a gene. CDR3 nucleotides: TGTGCCAGCTCACCGTCTCTGGACAGGGCCGCCTACGAGCAGTACTTC. Protein: CASSPSLDRAAYEQYF.

V and J are TRBV6-6 and TRBJ2-1; D not resolved. CDR1 MNHNY and CDR2 SVGAGI come from the germline V gene (reference sequence). With 6 bases removed from V and 7 bases from J, the gap between germline ends came to 10 bases. The length of the CDR3 is 12 residues. DNA of the CDR3: TGTGCCAGCAGCCGTGACGTAAATGAGCAGTTCTTC. Translating gives CASSRDVNEQFF.

The chain recombines TRBV18 with TRBJ2-5; a possible D gene is TRBD2 (7 bases). CDR1 and CDR2 (germline): KGHSH, LQKENI. The CDR3 length is 12 residues. The V gene lost 6 bases and the J gene lost 4 bases, with 9 bases spanning the gap. The CDR3 DNA reads TGTGCCAGCTCGGGAGGGGGAGAGACCCAGTACTTC. Amino acid sequence: CASSGGGETQYF.

The chain couples TRBV16 to TRBJ1-1; no reliable D call. CDR1 is KGHSY and CDR2 is FQNENV in the germline V gene. There are 14 residues in the CDR3. V dropped 0 bases and J dropped 0 bases, with 5 bases sitting between them. The CDR3 sequence: CASSQSPLNTEAFF. The DNA for the CDR3 is TGTGCCAGCAGCCAATCCCCGTTGAACACTGAAGCTTTCTTT.

The chain recombines TRBV11-3 with TRBJ2-7; D remains unclear. Trimming removed 3 bases at V and 0 bases at J, with 6 bases between. The CDR3 is 13 amino acids. Germline values: CDR1 SGHNT, CDR2 YENEEA. CDR3: CASSFSNSYEQYF. For the CDR3, the DNA is TGTGCCAGCAGCTTCAGTAACTCCTACGAGCAGTACTTC.

The chain combines TRBV5-1 with TRBJ2-1; TRBD2 matches 10 bases. The V gene end was trimmed by 3 bases and the J gene end by 4 bases; junction bases not matched to a gene: 4. The CDR3 length is 15 residues. Germline CDR1 SGHRS, CDR2 YFSETQ. The CDR3 reads CASSSGAGGYNEQFF. The CDR3 DNA reads TGCGCCAGCAGCTCCGGAGCGGGAGGGTACAATGAGCAGTTCTTC. Combining the CDR3 with reference TRBV5-1 and TRBJ2-1 gives the whole variable domain KAGVTQTPRYLIKTRGQQVTLSCSPISGHRSVSWYQQTPGQGLQFLFEYFSETQRNKGNFPGRFSGRQFSNSRSEMNVSTLELGDSALYLCASSSGAGGYNEQFFGPGTRLTVL.

J is TRBJ2-1 and V is TRBV19, with D possibly being TRBD1 or TRBD2 (6 bases each). The CDR3 totals 14 residues. Germline lookup yields CDR1 LNHDA and CDR2 SQIVND (reference sequence). V was shortened by 3 bases and J by 2 bases, with 8 bases between the two germline ends. CDR3: CASSMGGPYNEQFF. The CDR3, as DNA: TGTGCCAGTAGTATGGGGGGCCCCTACAATGAGCAGTTCTTC.

The chain has TRBV7-9 and TRBJ1-4; D is ambiguous. This CDR3 contains 17 residues. Per germline, CDR1 SEHNR and CDR2 FQNEAQ (reference sequence). V lost 1 base, J lost 0 bases, and 12 bases lay in between. DNA of the CDR3: TGTGCCAGCAGCTTAGATAGGTGGATTTCAACTAATGAAAAACTGTTTTTT. Its translation: CASSLDRWISTNEKLFF.

J is TRBJ2-3 and V is TRBV11-2; 11 nucleotides agree with TRBD2. There are 19 residues in the CDR3. Germline CDR1 is SGHAT and CDR2 is FQNNGV. V trimming: 2 bases; J trimming: 2 bases; junction bases outside the gene matches: 12. The CDR3 is CASSLSPPIAGGHTDTQYF. For the CDR3, the DNA is TGTGCCAGCAGCTTATCCCCCCCAATAGCGGGGGGGCACACAGATACGCAGTATTTT.

The chain employs TRBV19 and TRBJ2-7; no definite D call. CDR3 length: 13 amino acids. CDR1 and CDR2 from the germline V gene are LNHDA and SQIVND (reference sequence). Trimming removed 3 bases at V and 6 bases at J, with 12 bases between. This CDR3 reads CASSIENPPEQYF. CDR3 DNA sequence: TGTGCCAGTAGTATTGAGAACCCCCCCGAGCAGTACTTC.

This clone has more than one count but fewer than ten. The chain couples TRBV6-1 to TRBJ1-2; no firm D call. The germline V gene encodes CDR1 MNHNS and CDR2 SASEGT. V was clipped by 6 bases and J by 3 bases, with 17 bases between them. The CDR3 is 15 amino acids. This CDR3 reads CASSLGRRSDYGYTF. In DNA, the CDR3 is TGTGCCAGCAGCTTGGGCCGGAGAAGCGACTATGGCTACACCTTC.

V usage is TRBV6-5 and J usage is TRBJ1-2, with 9 bases aligning to TRBD1. The germline V gene encodes CDR1 MNHEY and CDR2 SVGAGI. V lost 7 bases to trimming and J lost 8 bases; unmatched junction nucleotides: 8. The CDR3 has 13 residues. The CDR3 nucleotides read TGTGCCAGCAAAGTAACAGGGGGCATGGGCTACACCTTC. Protein product: CASKVTGGMGYTF.

The chain is built from TRBV28 and TRBJ2-7; D is ambiguous. Germline CDR1 and CDR2: MDHEN and SYDVKM. Trimming took off 8 bases at V and 1 base at J, with 12 bases between the two ends. The CDR3 covers 13 residues. CDR3 DNA sequence: TGTGCCAGCGCGCACGAAATTTCCTACGAGCAGTACTTC. Protein: CASAHEISYEQYF.

The chain couples TRBV4-2 to TRBJ2-3; no definite D call. The V gene lost 1 base and the J gene lost 3 bases, with 11 bases spanning the gap. CDR1 and CDR2 (germline): LGHNA, YNFKEQ. CDR3 length: 15 residues. CDR3: CASSQGVLTTDTQYF. The CDR3 coding sequence is TGTGCCAGCAGCCAAGGCGTGCTAACGACAGATACGCAGTATTTT.

The rearrangement uses TRBV18 and TRBJ2-5; 9 bases fit TRBD1. The CDR3 runs 16 residues. Germline CDR1 and CDR2: KGHSH and LQKENI. Trimming cost V 5 bases and J 4 bases; bases outside gene matches: 11. The CDR3 sequence: CASSSYYGTGPETQYF. As DNA, the CDR3 is TGTGCCAGCTCATCATATTACGGGACAGGGCCAGAGACCCAGTACTTC.

Notes on this clone: An end of the junction does not agree with germline; a read error may underlie this. The chain is built from TRBV5-6 and TRBJ2-6, with D perhaps TRBD1 (5 bases). The CDR3 spans 14 residues. Germline V gene data show CDR1 as SGHDT and CDR2 as YYEEEE. The CDR3 bases are TGTGCCAGCAGCTTCTACTCTGGGGCCGACGTCCTGACTTTC. Protein product: CASSFYSGADVLTF.

This chain links TRBV6-6 with TRBJ1-2, with a weak D call TRBD1 (6 bases). The CDR3 spans 16 residues. The germline gives CDR1 MNHNY, CDR2 SVGAGI (reference sequence). V lost 4 bases to trimming and J lost 2 bases, with 17 bases between them. The CDR3: CASSSGDGGPNYGYTF. The DNA of the CDR3 is TGTGCCAGCAGTTCCGGGGACGGGGGGCCGAACTATGGCTACACCTTC.

The chain has TRBV30 and TRBJ1-5; D not certain. V dropped 0 bases and J dropped 4 bases, with 10 bases sitting between them. This CDR3 has 14 amino acids. CDR1 GTSNPN and CDR2 SVGIG come from the germline V gene (reference sequence). CDR3 residues: CAWSVGRTNQPQHF. DNA of the CDR3: TGTGCCTGGAGTGTGGGGAGGACTAATCAGCCCCAGCATTTT. The full variable domain, in which reference TRBV30 and TRBJ1-5 provide the parts outside the CDR3, is SQTIHQWPATLVQPVGSPLSLECTVEGTSNPNLYWYRQAAGRGLQLLFYSVGIGQISSEVPQNLSASRPQDRQFILSSKKLLLSDSGFYLCAWSVGRTNQPQHFGDGTRLSIL.

V and J are TRBV7-6 and TRBJ1-2; 9 positions agree with TRBD1. The V gene end was trimmed by 5 bases and the J gene end by 2 bases; junction bases not matched to a gene: 3. Looked up from germline, CDR1 is SGHVS and CDR2 is FNYEAQ. The CDR3 has 14 residues. CDR3 amino acids: CASSTGGKNYGYTF. CDR3 in DNA: TGTGCCAGCAGCACAGGGGGCAAGAACTATGGCTACACCTTC.

The genes are TRBV5-1 and TRBJ2-7, with 7 bases fitting TRBD1. This CDR3 is 14 amino acids long. The V and J ends lost 4 bases and 5 bases, in that order; junction bases with no gene match: 9. CDR1 is SGHRS and CDR2 is YFSETQ in the germline V gene. In DNA form, the CDR3 reads TGCGCCAGCAGCCCGGGGACAGTTGTCCACGAGCAGTACTTC. Amino acid sequence: CASSPGTVVHEQYF.

The chain uses TRBV6-6 and TRBJ2-2; a weak D match, TRBD2 (6 bases). Germline CDR1 is MNHNY and CDR2 is SVGAGI (reference sequence). There are 15 residues in the CDR3. V was clipped by 5 bases and J by 1 base, with 11 bases between them. In DNA, the CDR3 is TGTGCCAGCAGTCCGGGACTCGAGAACACCGGGGAGCTGTTTTTT. Its translation: CASSPGLENTGELFF.